A selection of T cell receptor beta chains follows, all from one sample in a study of early T cells in non-severe SARS-CoV-2 infection. MiXCR, run by TCRdb on the 5' RACE reads, gives a single entry per CDR3 protein. Among tens of thousands of distinct CDR3 sequences listed, around 9.3% were seen once. The sequences come from whole blood, collected at baseline. Receptors were obtained from an adult who was a healthcare worker with PCR-confirmed SARS-CoV-2 infection or an uninfected control (not recorded which). CDR3s include the opening cysteine and the closing phenylalanine or tryptophan.

v_gene: TRBV20-1; j_gene: TRBJ2-4; CDR3aa: CSGTAGVNIQYF
v_gene: TRBV11-2; j_gene: TRBJ2-3; CDR3aa: CASSFQAGGTDTQYF
v_gene: TRBV7-6; j_gene: TRBJ2-1; CDR3aa: CASSPYSRETHEQFF
v_gene: TRBV3-1; j_gene: TRBJ2-1; CDR3aa: CASSRRKSSYNEQFF
v_gene: TRBV9; j_gene: TRBJ2-5; CDR3aa: CASSAQGTSRGTQYF
v_gene: TRBV27; j_gene: TRBJ2-5; CDR3aa: CASSFAAEPWETQYF
v_gene: TRBV27; j_gene: TRBJ2-5; CDR3aa: CASSFTPQETQYF
v_gene: TRBV7-9; j_gene: TRBJ2-1; CDR3aa: CASSPWDSLTEQFF
v_gene: TRBV20-1; j_gene: TRBJ1-1; CDR3aa: CSAVQGSTEAFF
v_gene: TRBV7-7; j_gene: TRBJ2-1; CDR3aa: CASSLGVGTEQFF
v_gene: TRBV20-1; j_gene: TRBJ2-5; CDR3aa: CSAMDSPLRGPQYF
v_gene: TRBV12-3/TRBV12-4; j_gene: TRBJ1-2; CDR3aa: CASSFGGGSYGYTF
v_gene: TRBV28; j_gene: TRBJ1-1; CDR3aa: CASRQGYTEAFF
v_gene: TRBV6-2/TRBV6-3; j_gene: TRBJ2-7; CDR3aa: CASSYEGGSYEQYF
v_gene: TRBV14; j_gene: TRBJ1-1; CDR3aa: CASGPGNTEAFF
v_gene: TRBV7-2; j_gene: TRBJ1-1; CDR3aa: CASSPREAGRAFF
v_gene: TRBV7-9; j_gene: TRBJ2-5; CDR3aa: CASSPGGEGVTQYF
v_gene: TRBV2; j_gene: TRBJ2-7; CDR3aa: CASTFLTYEQYF
v_gene: TRBV20-1; j_gene: TRBJ2-2; CDR3aa: CSAGGRVLGELFF
v_gene: TRBV9; j_gene: TRBJ2-7; CDR3aa: CASSVGQGLSYEQYF
v_gene: TRBV4-2; j_gene: TRBJ2-1; CDR3aa: CASSPRGASGLEDNEQFF
v_gene: TRBV2; j_gene: TRBJ1-1; CDR3aa: CASSAGQGGAFF